This T cell receptor beta chain is from a study of T cell responses to AZD1222 COVID-19 vaccine. Overall study results and limits: The donor cohort was predominantly white British with a female majority, and clonal diversity may have been underestimated.

The CDR3 length is 13 residues. Trimming stripped 4 bases from V and 7 bases from J, with 13 bases between. Germline V gene data show CDR1 as MDHEN and CDR2 as SYDVKM. A remark on this clone: The antigen is not known.

TCRdb keeps only in-frame clones here, not all; method: immunoSEQ multiplex PCR. Of about 82,000 clones in the sample, around nine tenths were seen once. The material was peripheral blood, obtained on day 0 of AZD1222 vaccination. V usage is TRBV28 and J usage is TRBJ1-1, with D uncertain. This sequence was found in an adult in good health. DNA for the CDR3: TGTGCCAGCAGTTCCCTCGGGGTGTATGAAGCTTTCTTT. Protein sequence: CASSSLGVYEAFF.